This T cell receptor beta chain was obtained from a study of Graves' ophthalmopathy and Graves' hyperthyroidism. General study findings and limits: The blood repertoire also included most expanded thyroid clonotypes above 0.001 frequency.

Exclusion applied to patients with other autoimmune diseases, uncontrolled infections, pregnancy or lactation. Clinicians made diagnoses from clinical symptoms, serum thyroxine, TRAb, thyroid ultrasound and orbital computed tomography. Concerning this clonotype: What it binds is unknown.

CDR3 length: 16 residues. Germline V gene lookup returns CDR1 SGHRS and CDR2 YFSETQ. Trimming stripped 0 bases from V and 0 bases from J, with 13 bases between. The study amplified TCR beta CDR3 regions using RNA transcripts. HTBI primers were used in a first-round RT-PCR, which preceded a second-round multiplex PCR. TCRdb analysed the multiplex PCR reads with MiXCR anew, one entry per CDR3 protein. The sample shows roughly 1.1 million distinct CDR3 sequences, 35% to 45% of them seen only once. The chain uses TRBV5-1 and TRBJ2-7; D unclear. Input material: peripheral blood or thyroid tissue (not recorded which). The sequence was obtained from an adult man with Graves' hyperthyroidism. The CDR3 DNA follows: TGCGCCAGCAGCTTGGACTCACAGACCCGCTCCTACGAGCAGTACTTC. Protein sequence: CASSLDSQTRSYEQYF.